A single sample is the source of the 5 T cell receptor beta chains below, sequenced in a study of T-cell memory formation after mild COVID-19. TCRdb fed the 5' RACE reads into MiXCR, producing one record per CDR3 protein. Of about 140,000 distinct CDR3 sequences listed, 13% to 15% are singletons. The sample taken for sequencing was PBMCs or a T cell subset sorted from them (not recorded which). Receptor source: an adult woman who had mild COVID-19 (a few samples of this study predate the infection). Cell type and time point are not known.

V and J are TRBV7-9 and TRBJ1-2; TRBD1 aligns across 11 bases. Trimming cost V 5 bases and J 3 bases; bases outside gene matches: 8. The CDR3 sequence is 16 residues long. Germline CDR1 is SEHNR and CDR2 is FQNEAQ (reference sequence). In DNA form, the CDR3 reads TGTGCCAGCAGCAGCCGGACAGGGGGCTTGGACTATGGCTACACCTTC. It yields the protein CASSSRTGGLDYGYTF. The variable domain in full, completed from reference TRBV7-9 and TRBJ1-2, reads DTGVSQNPRHKITKRGQNVTFRCDPISEHNRLYWYRQTLGQGPEFLTYFQNEAQLEKSRLLSDRFSAERPKGSFSTLEIQRTEQGDSAMYLCASSSRTGGLDYGYTFGSGTRLTVV.

The chain links TRBV9 to TRBJ2-7; D not certain. The V end was cut by 3 bases, the J end by 6 bases, with 13 bases between. This CDR3 is 13 amino acids long. Per the germline V gene, CDR1 is SGDLS and CDR2 is YYNGEE. CDR3 nucleotides: TGTGCCAGCAGCGCCCGCGGCCGTGGCGAGCAGTACTTC. It translates to CASSARGRGEQYF.

The chain couples TRBV7-9 to TRBJ1-3; D gene ambiguous. The CDR3 is made up of 14 amino acids. Per the germline V gene, CDR1 is SEHNR and CDR2 is FQNEAQ (reference sequence). Trimming pared 3 bases from V and 0 bases from J, leaving 6 bases between. Here the CDR3 DNA reads TGTGCCAGCAGCTTGGAGGCCTCTGGAAACACCATATATTTT. This translates into CASSLEASGNTIYF. Full variable domain (missing parts from reference TRBV7-9 and TRBJ1-3): DTGVSQNPRHKITKRGQNVTFRCDPISEHNRLYWYRQTLGQGPEFLTYFQNEAQLEKSRLLSDRFSAERPKGSFSTLEIQRTEQGDSAMYLCASSLEASGNTIYFGEGSWLTVV.

This clonotype showed up many times. The rearrangement uses TRBV7-9 and TRBJ2-7; D might be TRBD1 or TRBD2, each matching 5 bases. CDR1 is SEHNR, CDR2 FQNEAQ, per germline (reference sequence). CDR3 size: 13 residues. V was clipped by 5 bases and J by 7 bases, with 15 bases between them. The CDR3, as DNA: TGTGCCAGCAGCCCCCCCGGGGCAAGTGAGCAGTACTTC. This gives the protein CASSPPGASEQYF. Together with reference TRBV7-9 and TRBJ2-7, the CDR3 gives the full variable domain: DTGVSQNPRHKITKRGQNVTFRCDPISEHNRLYWYRQTLGQGPEFLTYFQNEAQLEKSRLLSDRFSAERPKGSFSTLEIQRTEQGDSAMYLCASSPPGASEQYFGPGTRLTVT.

This clonotype is medium-sized in the sample. The rearrangement uses TRBV10-2 and TRBJ2-1; no clear D. Germline-derived CDR1 and CDR2 are WSHSY and SAAADI. This CDR3 is 14 amino acids long. Trimming shortened V by 4 bases and J by 4 bases, and 11 bases separated the two germline ends. This chain's CDR3 is CASSVSQEYNEQFF. DNA of the CDR3: TGCGCCAGCAGTGTGTCTCAAGAATACAATGAGCAGTTCTTC.